A selection of T cell receptor beta chains follows, all from one sample in a study of cytomegalovirus exposure and HLA in healthy donors. Clones were sequenced by immunoSEQ multiplex PCR, and TCRdb holds only the in-frame ones, with some missing. The sample records 80,000 to 100,000 clones, around 80% being singletons. Sequenced input: PBMCs. Every receptor here comes from a man in his forties in good health and CMV-seropositive. The CDR3 runs from the conserved cysteine through the conserved F or W. D genes are given only for firm matches. Clone size, where shown, is once, few, many, or a class for clones that have expanded.

CDR3aa: CASSRAGTGDSGELFF
CDR3nt: TGTGCCAGCTCACGTGCCGGGACAGGCGACTCCGGGGAGCTGTTTTTT
v_gene: TRBV18
abundance: .
j_gene: TRBJ2-2
d_gene: TRBD1

CDR3aa: CASTTGQGNSPLHF
CDR3nt: TGTGCCAGCACCACGGGACAGGGTAATTCACCCCTCCACTTT
v_gene: TRBV28
abundance: once
j_gene: TRBJ1-6
d_gene: TRBD1

CDR3aa: CAISELGNSYNEQFF
CDR3nt: TGTGCCATCAGTGAGTTGGGCAACTCCTACAATGAGCAGTTCTTC
v_gene: TRBV10-3
abundance: .
j_gene: TRBJ2-1
d_gene: .

CDR3aa: CASSLRQGGLSYEQYF
CDR3nt: TGTGCCAGCAGCCTCCGACAGGGGGGATTGTCCTACGAGCAGTACTTC
v_gene: TRBV7-9
abundance: .
j_gene: TRBJ2-7
d_gene: TRBD1

CDR3aa: CASRGQATRYQPQHF
CDR3nt: TGTGCCAGCAGGGGCCAGGCCACCCGCTATCAGCCCCAGCATTTT
v_gene: TRBV2
abundance: .
j_gene: TRBJ1-5
d_gene: .

CDR3aa: CASSFFPFGNQPQHF
CDR3nt: TGTGCCAGCAGTTTCTTTCCCTTTGGCAATCAGCCCCAGCATTTT
v_gene: TRBV27
abundance: .
j_gene: TRBJ1-5
d_gene: .

CDR3aa: CASALSGTGFYPGELFF
CDR3nt: TGCGCCAGCGCACTATCCGGGACAGGGTTTTATCCCGGGGAGCTGTTTTTT
v_gene: TRBV5-1
abundance: .
j_gene: TRBJ2-2
d_gene: TRBD1

CDR3aa: CASSQGGRGSIQYF
CDR3nt: TGTGCCAGCAGCCAAGGCGGCAGGGGGTCCATTCAGTACTTC
v_gene: TRBV4-2
abundance: few
j_gene: TRBJ2-4
d_gene: TRBD1

CDR3aa: CASSYRGLQYF
CDR3nt: TGTGCCAGCAGTTACAGGGGTCTCCAGTACTTC
v_gene: TRBV6-5
abundance: .
j_gene: TRBJ2-5
d_gene: .

CDR3aa: CATAMRGPGVDGYTF
CDR3nt: TGTGCCACAGCCATGCGGGGCCCCGGGGTAGATGGCTACACCTTC
v_gene: TRBV19
abundance: few
j_gene: TRBJ1-2
d_gene: .

CDR3aa: CASSTVGHDEKLFF
CDR3nt: TGCGCCAGCAGCACCGTTGGACATGATGAAAAACTGTTTTTT
v_gene: TRBV5-1
abundance: few
j_gene: TRBJ1-4
d_gene: .

CDR3aa: CASSGAYPVETQYF
CDR3nt: TGTGCCAGCAGCGGGGCGTACCCGGTAGAGACCCAGTACTTC
v_gene: TRBV9
abundance: .
j_gene: TRBJ2-5
d_gene: .

CDR3aa: CASGYGTGSGYTF
CDR3nt: TGTGCCAGCGGGTATGGGACAGGGAGTGGCTACACCTTC
v_gene: TRBV2
abundance: once
j_gene: TRBJ1-2
d_gene: TRBD1

CDR3aa: CASSVTGKNNEQFF
CDR3nt: TGTGCCAGCTCAGTTACAGGGAAGAACAATGAGCAGTTCTTC
v_gene: TRBV18
abundance: .
j_gene: TRBJ2-1
d_gene: .

CDR3aa: CASSPTTGTYEQYF
CDR3nt: TGTGCCAGCAGTCCAACGACAGGGACCTACGAGCAGTACTTC
v_gene: TRBV6-1
abundance: .
j_gene: TRBJ2-7
d_gene: TRBD1

CDR3aa: CASSVNRVPHEQYF
CDR3nt: TGTGCCAGTAGTGTTAACAGGGTTCCCCACGAGCAGTACTTC
v_gene: TRBV19
abundance: .
j_gene: TRBJ2-7
d_gene: .

CDR3aa: CASSLVLTDTQYF
CDR3nt: TGTGCCAGCAGCTTAGTATTGACAGATACGCAGTATTTT
v_gene: TRBV11-2
abundance: .
j_gene: TRBJ2-3
d_gene: .

CDR3aa: CASSLDYQPQHF
CDR3nt: TGTGCCAGCAGTCTTGACTATCAGCCCCAGCATTTT
v_gene: TRBV7-2
abundance: .
j_gene: TRBJ1-5
d_gene: .